The present TCR beta chain was sequenced within a study of blood T cell repertoires in COVID-19. At the level of the study: The United States, Italy and Spain were the sources of the acute and convalescent COVID-19 samples. The analysed material was cDNA or gDNA that came from T cells, B-cell-depleted T cells, or PBMCs.

Per the original data handling: From reference gene primer amplification, estimates of nucleated cell counts were derived. Here immunoSEQ multiplex PCR was the method, and the copy in TCRdb shows in-frame clones only, minus some. The DNA gave D and trimming, while V, J and clone size come from that table. Here the sample spans about 110,000 clones, about nine tenths being singletons. Sample: peripheral blood. The source of this sequence is a man in his forties with acute or convalescent COVID-19.

DNA for the CDR3: TGTGCCAGTAGTATTTCGGTCCAAAACACCGGGGAGCTGTTTTTT. Translating gives CASSISVQNTGELFF. The rearrangement uses TRBV19 and TRBJ2-2; no definite D call. This CDR3 has 15 amino acids. Trimming took off 3 bases at V and 2 bases at J, with 10 bases between the two ends. The germline gives CDR1 LNHDA, CDR2 SQIVND (reference sequence).